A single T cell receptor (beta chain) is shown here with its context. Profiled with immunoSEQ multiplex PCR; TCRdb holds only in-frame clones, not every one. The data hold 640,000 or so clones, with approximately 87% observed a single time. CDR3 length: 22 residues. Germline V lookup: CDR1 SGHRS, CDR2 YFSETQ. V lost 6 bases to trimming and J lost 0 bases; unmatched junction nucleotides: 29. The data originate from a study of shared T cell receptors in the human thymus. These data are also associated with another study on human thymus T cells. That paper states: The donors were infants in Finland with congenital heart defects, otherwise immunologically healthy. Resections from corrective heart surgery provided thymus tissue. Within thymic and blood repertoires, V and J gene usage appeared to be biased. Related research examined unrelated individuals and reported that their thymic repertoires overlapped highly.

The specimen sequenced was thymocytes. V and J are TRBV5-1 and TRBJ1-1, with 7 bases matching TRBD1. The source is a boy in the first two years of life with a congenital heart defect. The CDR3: CASTWLRGRYKTNRVLNTEAFF. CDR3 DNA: TGCGCCAGCACCTGGCTTAGGGGGCGATACAAAACCAACCGGGTTTTGAACACTGAAGCTTTCTTT.